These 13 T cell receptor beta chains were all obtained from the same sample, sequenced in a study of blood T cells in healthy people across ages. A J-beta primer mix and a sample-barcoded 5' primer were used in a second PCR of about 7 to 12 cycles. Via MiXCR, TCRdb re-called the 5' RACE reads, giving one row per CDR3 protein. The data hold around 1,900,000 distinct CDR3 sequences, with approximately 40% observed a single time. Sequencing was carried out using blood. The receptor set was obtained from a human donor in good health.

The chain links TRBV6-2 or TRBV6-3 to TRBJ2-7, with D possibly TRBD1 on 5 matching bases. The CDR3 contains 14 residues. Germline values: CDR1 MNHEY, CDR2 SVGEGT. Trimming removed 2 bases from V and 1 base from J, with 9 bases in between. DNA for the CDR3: TGTGCCAGCAGTTACCCTACAGGTTCCTACGAGCAGTACTTC. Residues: CASSYPTGSYEQYF.

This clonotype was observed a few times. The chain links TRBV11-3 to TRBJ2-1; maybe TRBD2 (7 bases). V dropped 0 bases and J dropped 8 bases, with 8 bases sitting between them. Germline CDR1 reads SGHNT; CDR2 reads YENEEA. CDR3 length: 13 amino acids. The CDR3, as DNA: TGTGCCAGCAGCTTAGAAGGGGGGGATGAGCAGTTCTTC. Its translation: CASSLEGGDEQFF.

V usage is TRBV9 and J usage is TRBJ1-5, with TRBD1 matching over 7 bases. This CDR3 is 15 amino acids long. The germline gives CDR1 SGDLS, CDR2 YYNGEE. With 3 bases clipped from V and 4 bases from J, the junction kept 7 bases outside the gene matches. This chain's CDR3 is CASSAQGVANQPQHF. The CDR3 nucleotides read TGTGCCAGCAGCGCTCAGGGGGTAGCTAATCAGCCCCAGCATTTT.

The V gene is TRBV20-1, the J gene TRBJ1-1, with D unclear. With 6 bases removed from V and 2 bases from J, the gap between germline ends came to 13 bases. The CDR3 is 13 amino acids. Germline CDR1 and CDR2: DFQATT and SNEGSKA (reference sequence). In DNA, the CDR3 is TGCAGTGCCCCCAAGACCCCCAACACTGAAGCTTTCTTT. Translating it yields CSAPKTPNTEAFF.

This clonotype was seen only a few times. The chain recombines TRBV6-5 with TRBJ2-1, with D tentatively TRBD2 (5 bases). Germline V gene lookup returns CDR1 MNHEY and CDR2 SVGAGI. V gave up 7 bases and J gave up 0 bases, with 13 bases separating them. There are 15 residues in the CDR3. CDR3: CASKGRGRSYNEQFF. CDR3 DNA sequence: TGTGCCAGCAAAGGACGGGGTCGCTCCTACAATGAGCAGTTCTTC.

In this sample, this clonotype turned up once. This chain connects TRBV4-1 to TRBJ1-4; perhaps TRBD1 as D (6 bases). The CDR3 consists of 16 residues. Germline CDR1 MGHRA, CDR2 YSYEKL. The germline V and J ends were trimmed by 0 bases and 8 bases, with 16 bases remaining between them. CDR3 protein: CASSQDLGRGREKLFF. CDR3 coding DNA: TGCGCCAGCAGCCAAGATCTAGGCAGGGGCCGAGAAAAACTGTTTTTT.

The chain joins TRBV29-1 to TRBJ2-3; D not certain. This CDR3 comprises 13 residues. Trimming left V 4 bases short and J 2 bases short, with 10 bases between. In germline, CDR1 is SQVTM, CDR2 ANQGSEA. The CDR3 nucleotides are TGCAGCGTTGGGACCCCGCTCACAGATACGCAGTATTTT. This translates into CSVGTPLTDTQYF.

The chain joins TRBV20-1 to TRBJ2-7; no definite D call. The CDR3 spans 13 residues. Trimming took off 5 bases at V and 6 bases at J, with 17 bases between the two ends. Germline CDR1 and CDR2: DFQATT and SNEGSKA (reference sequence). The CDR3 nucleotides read TGCAGTGCTGTTCCAACCGGGTGGGGCGAGCAGTACTTC. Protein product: CSAVPTGWGEQYF.

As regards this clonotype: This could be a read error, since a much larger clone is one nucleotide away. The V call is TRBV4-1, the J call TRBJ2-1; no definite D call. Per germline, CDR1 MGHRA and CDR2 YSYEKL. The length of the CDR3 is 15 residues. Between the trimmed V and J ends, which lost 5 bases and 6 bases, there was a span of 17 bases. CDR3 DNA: TGCGCCAGCAGCGAAAAGGTACTCATTCCCAATGAGCAGTTCTTC. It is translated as CASSEKVLIPNEQFF.

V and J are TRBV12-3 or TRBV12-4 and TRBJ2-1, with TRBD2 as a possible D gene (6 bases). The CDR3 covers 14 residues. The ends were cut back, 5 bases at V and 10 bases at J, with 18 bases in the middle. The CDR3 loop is CASSPTGVSYEQFF. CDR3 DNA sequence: TGTGCCAGCAGTCCTACGGGGGTCTCCTACGAGCAGTTCTTC.

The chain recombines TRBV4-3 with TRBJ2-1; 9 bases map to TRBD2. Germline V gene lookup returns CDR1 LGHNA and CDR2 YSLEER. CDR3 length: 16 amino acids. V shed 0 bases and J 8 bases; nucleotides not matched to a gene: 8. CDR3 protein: CASSQDMGGGVDEQFF. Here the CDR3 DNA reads TGCGCCAGCAGCCAAGATATGGGCGGGGGGGTGGATGAGCAGTTCTTC.

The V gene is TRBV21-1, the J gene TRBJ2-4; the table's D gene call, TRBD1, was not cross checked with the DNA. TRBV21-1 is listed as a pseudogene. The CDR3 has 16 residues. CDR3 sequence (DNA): TGTGCCGGCTGCCAGGGCGGGGTCGAGACCAAAAACATTCAGTACTTC. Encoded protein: CAGCQGGVETKNIQYF.

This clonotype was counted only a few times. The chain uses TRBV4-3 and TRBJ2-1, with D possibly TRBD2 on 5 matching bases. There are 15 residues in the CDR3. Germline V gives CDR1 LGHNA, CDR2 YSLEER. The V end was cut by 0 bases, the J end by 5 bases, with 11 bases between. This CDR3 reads CASSQDLGGNNEQFF. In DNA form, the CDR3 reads TGCGCCAGCAGCCAAGATCTTGGAGGAAACAATGAGCAGTTCTTC.